The T cell receptor beta chain under discussion was sequenced for a study of blood T cell repertoires in COVID-19. Some clones are missing from TCRdb's copy, which holds only in-frame ones; the method was immunoSEQ multiplex PCR. The sample records 350,000 to 450,000 clones, around nine tenths being singletons. The CDR3 is 14 amino acids. V shed 3 bases, J shed 0 bases, and the junction held 3 bases outside the gene matches. Germline CDR1 and CDR2: GTSNPN and SVGIG (reference sequence). The source is a woman aged 18-30 years who had been exposed to COVID-19. Sequenced: PBMCs or T cells enriched from blood (not recorded which). V usage is TRBV30 and J usage is TRBJ2-7; TRBD1 agrees at 9 bases. The CDR3 DNA sequence: TGTGCCTGGAGGGAGACAGGGGGCTCCTACGAGCAGTACTTC. This gives the protein CAWRETGGSYEQYF.